This paragraph reports one T cell receptor beta chain. What antigen it recognizes has not been identified. No quality values exist for individual bases; no much larger clone is one base distant. Each collaborating institution followed its own protocols to collect whole blood in K2EDTA tubes. For TCRbeta analysis, collaborators shipped samples in one of three forms: frozen whole blood, isolated PBMCs, or DNA extracted from either of those sample types. CDR1 SGHTA and CDR2 FQGNSA are derived from the germline V gene. V gives up 0 bases and J gives up 2 bases, and the segment between their germline ends measures 11 bases. The CDR3 runs 16 residues from the cysteine to the phenylalanine. Of all the DNA, just the CDR3 is kept, 48 bases in frame from base 1. This entry is derived from a study of blood T cell repertoires in COVID-19 (dated by TCRdb to about 2020). Concerning the study at large: Samples from collaborators originated in the United States, Italy and Spain and spanned both the acute and convalescent phases of COVID-19. Where available, HLA class I and class II types were taken from metadata supplied by the sample provider and were not determined by assay-based typing. The repertoires were made available in a free public database intended to serve as a resource for research on the immune response to SARS-CoV-2. Subjects who had been exposed to COVID-19, were actively infected with it, or had recovered from it provided the deeply sampled blood TCRbeta repertoires that made up the dataset. Sample metadata almost always included a de-identified subject ID, COVID-19 status, age in years and sex. The samples were drawn from the first 160 participants of the ongoing ImmuneRACE study and from over 950 subjects provided by 6 global collaborators. The prospective study material was composed of cDNA or gDNA derived from T cells, B-cell-depleted T cells, or PBMCs.

What the authors observed across the whole study: The amount of clinical and demographic metadata varied by source and participant and was provided uncurated.

TCRbeta CDR3 regions were amplified from genomic DNA using the immunoSEQ Assay, a bias-controlled multiplex PCR. As for the original processing: The number of nucleated cells in each sample was estimated from the amplification of reference gene primers within the assay. To quantify the absolute abundance of each unique TCRbeta CDR3 rearrangement, sequence reads were collapsed and filtered. Productive Simpson clonality was computed per sample as the square root of Simpson's diversity index over productive rearrangements. This immuneACCESS table, as held by TCRdb, lists in-frame sequences with V and J called but not all clones. Of the missing ones, under half trace to an unresolved V gene in checked studies; the others have no known cause. V and J calls and clone size are copied from that table; D and trimming were computed from the DNA. The sample records over 200,000 clones, approximately 85% of which are singletons. Around 0.78% of the sample rests with the top ten.

The sample comprised peripheral blood. The sequence came from a woman in her 30s with acute or convalescent COVID-19. This sequence uses TRBV7-2 and TRBJ1-3; a weak D assignment points to TRBD1 (6 bases agree). The sequenced DNA is TGTGCCAGCAGCTTAGCGGGGACACAAGCTGGAAACACCATATATTTT. It encodes CASSLAGTQAGNTIYF.